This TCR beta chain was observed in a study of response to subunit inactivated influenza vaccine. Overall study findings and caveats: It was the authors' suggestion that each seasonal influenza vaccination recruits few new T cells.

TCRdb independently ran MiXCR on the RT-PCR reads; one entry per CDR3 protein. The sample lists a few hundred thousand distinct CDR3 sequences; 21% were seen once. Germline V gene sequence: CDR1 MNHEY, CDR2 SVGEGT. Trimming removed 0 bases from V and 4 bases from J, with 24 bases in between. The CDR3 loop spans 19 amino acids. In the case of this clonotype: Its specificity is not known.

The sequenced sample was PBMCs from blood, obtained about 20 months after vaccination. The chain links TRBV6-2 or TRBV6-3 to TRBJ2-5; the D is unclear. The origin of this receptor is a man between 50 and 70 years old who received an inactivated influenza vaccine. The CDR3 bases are TGTGCCAGCAGTTACTCGACTGGGCCACCCCAATATTCAAGAGAGACCCAGTACTTC. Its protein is CASSYSTGPPQYSRETQYF.